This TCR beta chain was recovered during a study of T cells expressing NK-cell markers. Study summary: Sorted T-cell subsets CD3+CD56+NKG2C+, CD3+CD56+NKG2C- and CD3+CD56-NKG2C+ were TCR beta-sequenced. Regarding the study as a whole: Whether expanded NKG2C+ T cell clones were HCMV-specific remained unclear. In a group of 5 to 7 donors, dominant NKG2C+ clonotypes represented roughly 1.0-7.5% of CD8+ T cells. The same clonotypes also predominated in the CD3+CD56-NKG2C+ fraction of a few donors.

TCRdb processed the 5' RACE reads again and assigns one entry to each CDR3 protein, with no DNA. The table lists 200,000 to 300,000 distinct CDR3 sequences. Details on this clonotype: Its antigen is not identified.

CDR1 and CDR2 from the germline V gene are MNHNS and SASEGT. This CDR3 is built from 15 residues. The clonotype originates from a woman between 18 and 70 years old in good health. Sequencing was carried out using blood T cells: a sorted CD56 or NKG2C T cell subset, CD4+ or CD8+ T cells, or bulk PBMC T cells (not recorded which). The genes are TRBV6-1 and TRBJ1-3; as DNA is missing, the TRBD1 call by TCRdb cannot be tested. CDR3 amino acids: CASSQTGGPGNTIYF.